The 12 T cell receptor beta chains reported below all come from one sample, sequenced in a study of CD8+ T cells in alopecia areata. Treatment denoted: oral pan-JAK inhibitor, 5-10 mg twice daily. cDNA serving as the sequencing template came from extracted, reverse transcribed RNA. Data came from immunoSEQ multiplex PCR; TCRdb stores just in-frame clones and leaves some out. The sample yields about 120,000 clones, 53% seen once. The sequences come from CD4+ T cells sorted from blood, collected at week 4, from a patient treated with tofacitinib. The receptors come from a human donor with alopecia areata.

This clone appeared a few times. The chain joins TRBV29-1 to TRBJ1-5; D ambiguous. The CDR3 is 14 amino acids. Germline-derived CDR1 and CDR2 are SQVTM and ANQGSEA. Between the trimmed V and J ends, which lost 6 bases and 2 bases, there was a span of 14 bases. The CDR3 sequence: CSVYLVCGNQPQHF. The CDR3 DNA reads as TGCAGCGTGTACTTAGTCTGCGGCAATCAGCCCCAGCATTTT.

The chain has TRBV15 and TRBJ2-1, with TRBD1 matching over 10 bases. J was trimmed by 7 bases and V by 1 base; bases with no gene match: 7. The V gene's germline CDR1 is LNHNV and CDR2 YYDKDF (reference sequence). CDR3 length: 16 residues. CDR3 DNA: TGTGCCACCAGCAGAGCAGGGACAGGGGTGGGGAATGAGCAGTTCTTC. It yields the protein CATSRAGTGVGNEQFF.

CDR3 sequence reads: CASSQDSGTGNEGAFF. CDR3 DNA sequence: TGTGCCAGCAGCCAAGATTCGGGGACAGGGAATGAGGGAGCTTTCTTT. V gene TRBV14 combines with J gene TRBJ1-1; 9 bases fit TRBD1. Germline V lookup: CDR1 SGHDN, CDR2 FVKESK. V lost 0 bases and J lost 10; bases outside the gene matches: 12. The CDR3 is 16 amino acids.

CDR3 protein: CASSVTGSGYEQYF. In nucleotides, the CDR3 is TGTGCCAGCAGCGTAACAGGGTCAGGCTACGAGCAGTACTTC. The chain carries TRBV9 and TRBJ2-7; a possible D gene is TRBD1 (6 bases). The CDR3 covers 14 residues. With 1 base removed from V and 3 bases from J, the gap between germline ends came to 11 bases. Germline lookup yields CDR1 SGDLS and CDR2 YYNGEE. Full variable domain (outside the CDR3, taken from reference TRBV9 and TRBJ2-7): DSGVTQTPKHLITATGQRVTLRCSPRSGDLSVYWYQQSLDQGLQFLIQYYNGEERAKGNILERFSAQQFPDLHSELNLSSLELGDSALYFCASSVTGSGYEQYFGPGTRLTVT.

The chain recombines TRBV18 with TRBJ2-1, with D uncertain. Per the germline V gene, CDR1 is KGHSH and CDR2 is LQKENI. Trimming left V 0 bases short and J 4 bases short, with 13 bases between. This CDR3 comprises 16 residues. The CDR3 loop reads CASSPPSQNIYNEQFF. The CDR3 region has the DNA TGTGCCAGCTCACCACCGAGTCAGAACATATACAATGAGCAGTTCTTC.

The genes are TRBV6-1 and TRBJ2-2; D may be TRBD1 (6 bases). CDR1 is MNHNS and CDR2 is SASEGT in the germline V gene. The germline V and J ends were trimmed by 6 bases and 0 bases, with 14 bases remaining between them. The CDR3 covers 16 residues. CDR3 nucleotides: TGTGCCAGCAGGGAACTCGGGACAACGAACACCGGGGAGCTGTTTTTT. As protein: CASRELGTTNTGELFF.

The CDR3 sequence: CASSEFSGGSPYEQYF. CDR3 nucleotide sequence: TGTGCCAGCAGTGAATTTAGCGGGGGGTCTCCCTACGAGCAGTACTTC. The chain couples TRBV25-1 to TRBJ2-7; 10 nucleotides agree with TRBD2. V shed 1 base, J shed 2 bases, and the junction held 5 bases outside the gene matches. Germline CDR1 is MGHDK and CDR2 is SYGVNS. The CDR3 runs 16 residues.

This clone was observed a handful of times. This chain connects TRBV29-1 to TRBJ2-7; TRBD1 might be the D (5 bases). V was trimmed by 0 bases and J by 9 bases, leaving 15 bases between them. The CDR3 loop spans 13 amino acids. Germline V gene sequence: CDR1 SQVTM, CDR2 ANQGSEA. CDR3 bases: TGCAGCGTTGAAGATATGCAGGGAAGTACGCAGTACTTC. Its translation: CSVEDMQGSTQYF.

This clone was seen more than once but under ten times. This chain connects TRBV29-1 to TRBJ1-2; D gene unclear. V was cut by 4 bases and J by 8 bases, with 11 bases left in between. This CDR3 is built from 11 residues. Per the germline V gene, CDR1 is SQVTM and CDR2 is ANQGSEA. The CDR3 sequence is CSVGSMGGYTF. For the CDR3, the DNA is TGCAGCGTTGGATCTATGGGGGGCTACACCTTC. The whole variable domain, filled in from reference TRBV29-1 and TRBJ1-2, reads SAVISQKPSRDICQRGTSLTIQCQVDSQVTMMFWYRQQPGQSLTLIATANQGSEATYESGFVIDKFPISRPNLTFSTLTVSNMSPEDSSIYLCSVGSMGGYTFGSGTRLTVV.

The V gene is TRBV30, the J gene TRBJ2-7; 12 bases line up with TRBD2. The CDR3 has 15 residues. Germline V gene data show CDR1 as GTSNPN and CDR2 as SVGIG (reference sequence). V shed 3 bases, J shed 3 bases, and the junction held 6 bases outside the gene matches. In nucleotides, the CDR3 is TGTGCCTGGAGCCCCGGACTAGCGGGGATCTACGAGCAGTACTTC. Protein sequence: CAWSPGLAGIYEQYF.

This clone has more than one count but fewer than ten. The rearrangement joins TRBV12-5 to TRBJ2-7; D possibly uses TRBD1 or TRBD2 (5 bases each). Germline V CDR1 and CDR2: LGHNT, FRNRAP. Deletions cut 7 bases from V and 2 bases from J, with 12 bases between. The CDR3 has 13 amino acids. The CDR3 loop is CASARDGPYEQYF. The CDR3 DNA follows: TGTGCTAGTGCCCGGGACGGGCCCTACGAGCAGTACTTC.

The chain carries TRBV5-1 and TRBJ1-2; 7 bases agree with TRBD1. The CDR3 sequence is 13 residues long. V gave up 0 bases and J gave up 13 bases; unmatched junction bases: 9. Germline assignment: CDR1 SGHRS and CDR2 YFSETQ. The CDR3 DNA is TGCGCCAGCAGCTTGGCGACAGGGAAGCTCGTCACCTTC. It is translated as CASSLATGKLVTF.